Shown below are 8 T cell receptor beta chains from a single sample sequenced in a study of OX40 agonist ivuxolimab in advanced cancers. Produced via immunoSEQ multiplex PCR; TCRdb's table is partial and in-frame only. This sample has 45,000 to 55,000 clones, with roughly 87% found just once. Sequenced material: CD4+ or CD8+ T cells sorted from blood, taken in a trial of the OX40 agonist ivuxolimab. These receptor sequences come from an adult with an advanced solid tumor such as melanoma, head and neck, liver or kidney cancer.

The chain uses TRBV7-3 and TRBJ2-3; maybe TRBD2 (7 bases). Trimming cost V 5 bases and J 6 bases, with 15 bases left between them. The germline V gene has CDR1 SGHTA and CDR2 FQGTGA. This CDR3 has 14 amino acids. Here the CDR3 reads CASSPYGGHDTQYF. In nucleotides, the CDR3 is TGTGCCAGCAGCCCCTACGGGGGGCACGATACGCAGTATTTT.

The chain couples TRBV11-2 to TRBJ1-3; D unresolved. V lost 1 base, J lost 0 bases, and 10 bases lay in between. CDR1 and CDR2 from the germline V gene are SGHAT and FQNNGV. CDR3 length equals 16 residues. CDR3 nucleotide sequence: TGTGCCAGCAGCTTAGGACCGCAGAGCTCTGGAAACACCATATATTTT. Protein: CASSLGPQSSGNTIYF.

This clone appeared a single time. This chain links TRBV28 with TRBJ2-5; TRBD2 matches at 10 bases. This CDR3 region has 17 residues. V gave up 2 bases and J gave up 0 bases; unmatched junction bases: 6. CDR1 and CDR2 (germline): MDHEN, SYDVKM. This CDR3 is CASSLTTGLAYQETQYF. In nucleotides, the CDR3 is TGTGCCAGCAGTTTAACTACGGGACTAGCGTACCAAGAGACCCAGTACTTC.

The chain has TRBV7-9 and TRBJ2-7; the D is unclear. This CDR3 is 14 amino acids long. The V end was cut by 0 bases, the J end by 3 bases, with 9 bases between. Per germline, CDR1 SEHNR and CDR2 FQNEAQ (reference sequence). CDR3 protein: CASSLAIQSYEQYF. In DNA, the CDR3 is TGTGCCAGCAGCTTAGCGATACAGAGCTACGAGCAGTACTTC.

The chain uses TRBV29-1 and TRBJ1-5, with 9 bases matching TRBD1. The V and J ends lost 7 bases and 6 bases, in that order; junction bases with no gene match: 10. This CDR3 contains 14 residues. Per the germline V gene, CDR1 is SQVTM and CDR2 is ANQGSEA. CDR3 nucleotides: TGCAGCGCTTCAACCGGGACAGGGACTCAGCCCCAGCATTTT. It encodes CSASTGTGTQPQHF.

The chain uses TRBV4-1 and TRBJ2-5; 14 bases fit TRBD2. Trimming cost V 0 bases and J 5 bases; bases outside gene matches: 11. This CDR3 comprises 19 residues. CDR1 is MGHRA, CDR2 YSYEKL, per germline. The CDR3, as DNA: TGCGCCAGCAGCCAAGACCGTGGACTAGCGGGAGGAGCTTTGGAGACCCAGTACTTC. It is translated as CASSQDRGLAGGALETQYF.

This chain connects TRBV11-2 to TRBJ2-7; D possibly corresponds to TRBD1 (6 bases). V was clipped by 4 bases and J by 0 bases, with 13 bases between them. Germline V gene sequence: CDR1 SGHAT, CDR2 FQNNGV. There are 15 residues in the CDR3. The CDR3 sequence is CASSSGDIGSYEQYF. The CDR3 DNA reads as TGTGCCAGCAGCTCCGGGGACATAGGCTCCTACGAGCAGTACTTC.

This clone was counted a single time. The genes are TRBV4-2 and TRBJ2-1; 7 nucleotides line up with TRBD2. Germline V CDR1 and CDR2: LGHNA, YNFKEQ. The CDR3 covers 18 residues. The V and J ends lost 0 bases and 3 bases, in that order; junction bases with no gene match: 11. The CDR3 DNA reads TGTGCCAGCAGCCAAGATAAGTCCCACGGGAGGTACTACAATGAGCAGTTCTTC. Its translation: CASSQDKSHGRYYNEQFF.